A selection of T cell receptor beta chains follows, all from one sample in a study of T cell responses to AZD1222 COVID-19 vaccine. Sequencing used immunoSEQ multiplex PCR; TCRdb keeps in-frame clones, though not all of them. The table has fewer than 150,000 clones, 88% seen once. The sample here was peripheral blood, taken 28 days after the second AZD1222 dose. These receptors were obtained from an adult who received the AZD1222 COVID-19 vaccine. CDR3s include the opening cysteine and the closing phenylalanine or tryptophan. Fields, in order: J gene, D gene, V gene, CDR3 length, clone size, CDR3 DNA, CDR3 protein. D genes are given only for firm matches. Where a row states a size, it is once, few, many or the class of an expanded clone; other rows omit it.

j_call: TRBJ2-1
d_call: TRBD2
v_call: TRBV5-1
cdr3_length: 16
clone_size: -
cdr3_nt: TGCGCCAGCAGCCTCACGAATAGCGGGAGAGCAAATGAGCAGTTCTTC
cdr3_aa: CASSLTNSGRANEQFF

j_call: TRBJ1-2
d_call: -
v_call: TRBV4-2
cdr3_length: 15
clone_size: -
cdr3_nt: TGTGCCAGCAGCCAGTCCGGGACGGAAAACTATGGCTACACCTTC
cdr3_aa: CASSQSGTENYGYTF

j_call: TRBJ1-5
d_call: -
v_call: TRBV18
cdr3_length: 17
clone_size: few
cdr3_nt: TGTGCCAGCTCACCGATGCGGTCGCCGGGAGGTGTACAGCCCCAGCATTTT
cdr3_aa: CASSPMRSPGGVQPQHF

j_call: TRBJ1-1
d_call: -
v_call: TRBV24-1
cdr3_length: 14
clone_size: -
cdr3_nt: TGTGCCACCAGTGATTCAACAGGTCACACTGAAGCTTTCTTT
cdr3_aa: CATSDSTGHTEAFF

j_call: TRBJ1-2
d_call: -
v_call: TRBV5-4
cdr3_length: 14
clone_size: -
cdr3_nt: TGTGCCAGCAGCTTTAATTGGGGGAACTATGGCTACACCTTC
cdr3_aa: CASSFNWGNYGYTF

j_call: TRBJ1-3
d_call: -
v_call: TRBV11-2
cdr3_length: 17
clone_size: -
cdr3_nt: TGTGCCAGCAGCTCCAGGGTGGGTCCCTTCTCTGGAAACACCATATATTTT
cdr3_aa: CASSSRVGPFSGNTIYF

j_call: TRBJ1-4
d_call: -
v_call: TRBV5-1
cdr3_length: 15
clone_size: -
cdr3_nt: TGCGCCAGCAGCCTCTCAGGGGTACTTCGGGAAAAACTGTTTTTT
cdr3_aa: CASSLSGVLREKLFF

j_call: TRBJ2-7
d_call: TRBD2
v_call: TRBV27
cdr3_length: 17
clone_size: few
cdr3_nt: TGTGCCAGCAGTACCCTACTAGCGGGGGGCCCTTACTACGAGCAGTACTTC
cdr3_aa: CASSTLLAGGPYYEQYF

j_call: TRBJ2-2
d_call: -
v_call: TRBV5-6
cdr3_length: 16
clone_size: once
cdr3_nt: TGTGCCAGCAGCTTGGCCGGCTTCCTTCAGGTCGGGGAGCTGTTTTTT
cdr3_aa: CASSLAGFLQVGELFF

j_call: TRBJ2-7
d_call: -
v_call: TRBV3-1/TRBV3-2
cdr3_length: 15
clone_size: once
cdr3_nt: TGTGCCAGCAGCCAAGAGCTGGGCTTCGGGCACGAGCAGTACTTC
cdr3_aa: CASSQELGFGHEQYF

j_call: TRBJ2-1
d_call: -
v_call: TRBV7-3
cdr3_length: 16
clone_size: -
cdr3_nt: TGTGCCAGCAGCTTAGTAGGGAGAGGGGCCTACAATGAGCAGTTCTTC
cdr3_aa: CASSLVGRGAYNEQFF

j_call: TRBJ1-5
d_call: TRBD1
v_call: TRBV15
cdr3_length: 18
clone_size: once
cdr3_nt: TGTGCCACCAGCAGGGGGACAGGTCCCACGCGGAGCAATCAGCCCCAGCATTTT
cdr3_aa: CATSRGTGPTRSNQPQHF

j_call: TRBJ2-5
d_call: -
v_call: TRBV18
cdr3_length: 15
clone_size: -
cdr3_nt: TGTGCCAGCTCTCTCACCCGTGGGGGACAAGAGACCCAGTACTTC
cdr3_aa: CASSLTRGGQETQYF

j_call: TRBJ1-1
d_call: -
v_call: TRBV15
cdr3_length: 13
clone_size: -
cdr3_nt: TGTGCCACCAGCACCGGGAGGTTCACTGAAGCTTTCTTT
cdr3_aa: CATSTGRFTEAFF

j_call: TRBJ2-2
d_call: -
v_call: TRBV18
cdr3_length: 16
clone_size: -
cdr3_nt: TGTGCCAGCTCACCTAAACAGGGTGCGGGGACCGGGGAGCTGTTTTTT
cdr3_aa: CASSPKQGAGTGELFF

j_call: TRBJ2-5
d_call: TRBD2
v_call: TRBV2
cdr3_length: 17
clone_size: -
cdr3_nt: TGTGCCAGCCCTCAAACCGGGGGGGTTTCGTACCAAGAGACCCAGTACTTC
cdr3_aa: CASPQTGGVSYQETQYF